These 15 T cell receptor beta chains were all obtained from the same sample, sequenced in a study of molecular identifiers for immune sequencing clone quantification. TCRdb analysed the PCR reads with MiXCR anew, one entry per CDR3 protein. The sample yields just over 35,000 distinct CDR3 sequences, approximately 17% seen once. The sequenced sample was naive CD8+ T cells from blood, with Jurkat cell RNA spiked in. Subset reported: FACS-sorted CD8+CD4-CCR7+CD45RA+ naive T cells. The receptor set was obtained from a human donor in good health. Some libraries in this study had Jurkat cell RNA spiked in.

This clonotype was recorded at least ten times. The V call is TRBV7-8, the J call TRBJ2-1; weak D call: TRBD2 (7 bases). The CDR3 is 15 residues long. With 11 bases removed from V and 2 bases from J, the gap between germline ends came to 19 bases. Germline V lookup: CDR1 SGHVS, CDR2 FQNEAQ. CDR3: CASREERDTYNEQFF. The CDR3 nucleotides are TGTGCCTCACGGGAGGAGCGGGACACCTACAATGAGCAGTTCTTC. Full variable domain (remainder filled in from reference TRBV7-8 and TRBJ2-1): GAGVSQSPRYKVAKRGQDVALRCDPISGHVSLFWYQQALGQGPEFLTYFQNEAQLDKSGLPSDRFFAERPEGSVSTLKIQRTQQEDSAVYLCASREERDTYNEQFFGPGTRLTVL.

The chain joins TRBV27 to TRBJ2-7, with 13 bases identical to TRBD2. Unmatched junction bases numbered 6, after V lost 5 bases and J lost 2 bases. CDR3 length: 16 residues. Germline V gene data show CDR1 as MNHEY and CDR2 as SMNVEV (reference sequence). CDR3 DNA: TGTGCCAGCAGTCTCCGGGGGACTAGCGGGACCTACGAGCAGTACTTC. Translated, it gives CASSLRGTSGTYEQYF.

In its sample, this clonotype was seen a few times. The J gene is TRBJ2-5, the V gene TRBV7-6; 15 positions agree with TRBD2. V lost 2 bases to trimming and J lost 4 bases; unmatched junction nucleotides: 5. This CDR3 contains 17 residues. Germline values: CDR1 SGHVS, CDR2 FNYEAQ. The CDR3 reads CASSLQGTSGRLETQYF. The DNA for the CDR3 is TGTGCCAGCAGCTTACAAGGGACTAGCGGGAGGTTAGAGACCCAGTACTTC.

This clonotype was counted ten times or more. The chain employs TRBV6-2 or TRBV6-3 and TRBJ2-3; D gene unclear. The CDR3 length is 11 residues. CDR1 and CDR2 (germline): MNHEY, SVGEGT. V lost 4 bases, J lost 5 bases, and 4 bases lay in between. The CDR3: CASSFKDTQYF. For the CDR3, the DNA is TGTGCCAGCAGTTTTAAAGATACGCAGTATTTT.

For this clonotype: It may be a read error: a sequence one base away is much more abundant. V gene TRBV5-6 combines with J gene TRBJ2-1; D is possibly TRBD2 (6 bases). Germline lookup yields CDR1 SGHDT and CDR2 YYEEEE. This CDR3 contains 13 residues. This CDR3 reads CASSLVSLSGQSF. CDR3 in DNA: TGTGCCAGCAGCTTGGTGTCCCTCAGCGGGCAGTCCTTC.

In this sample, this clonotype turned up many times. V gene TRBV27 combines with J gene TRBJ1-5, with D uncertain. Germline V CDR1 and CDR2: MNHEY, SMNVEV (reference sequence). Trimming left V 5 bases short and J 5 bases short, with 7 bases between. CDR3 size: 12 residues. The CDR3 protein is CASSTGYQPQHF. The CDR3 DNA follows: TGTGCCAGCAGTACCGGCTATCAGCCCCAGCATTTT.

Ten or more counts support this clonotype. V is TRBV28 and J is TRBJ2-5; 7 bases map to TRBD2. The CDR3 totals 16 residues. Germline CDR1 is MDHEN and CDR2 is SYDVKM. V was pared by 2 bases and J by 5 bases, with 11 bases of the junction left unmatched. CDR3 nucleotides: TGTGCCAGCAGTTTAAGGGGAGGGGAGGACGCGGAGACCCAGTACTTC. Encoded protein: CASSLRGGEDAETQYF.

In its sample, this clonotype was seen a few times. J is TRBJ2-5 and V is TRBV11-2; TRBD1 aligns across 7 bases. Germline CDR1 is SGHAT and CDR2 is FQNNGV. The CDR3 has 15 amino acids. V shed 5 bases, J shed 1 base, and the junction held 7 bases outside the gene matches. The CDR3 protein is CASSLRTGPQETQYF. Here the CDR3 DNA reads TGTGCCAGCAGCCTACGGACAGGTCCCCAAGAGACCCAGTACTTC.

This chain links TRBV13 with TRBJ1-1, with TRBD1 identical over 8 bases. J lost 3 bases, V lost 5 bases, and 2 bases had no gene match. The CDR3 is 13 amino acids. Looked up from germline, CDR1 is PRHDT and CDR2 is FYEKMQ (reference sequence). The CDR3 DNA reads TGTGCCAGCAGCACGACAGGGGACACTGAAGCTTTCTTT. This encodes CASSTTGDTEAFF.

In its sample, this clonotype was seen many times. V usage is TRBV28 and J usage is TRBJ2-1; TRBD2 matches at 13 bases. Germline CDR1 and CDR2: MDHEN and SYDVKM. The CDR3 is made up of 17 amino acids. With 6 bases clipped from V and 8 bases from J, the junction kept 13 bases outside the gene matches. The CDR3 is CASSPGLAGVPQDEQFF. The CDR3, as DNA: TGTGCCAGCAGCCCCGGACTAGCGGGAGTCCCTCAGGATGAGCAGTTCTTC.

This clonotype was detected a few times. The J gene is TRBJ2-1, the V gene TRBV19; D uncertain. Per germline, CDR1 LNHDA and CDR2 SQIVND (reference sequence). The CDR3 totals 11 residues. V was cut by 3 bases and J by 6 bases, with 3 bases left in between. CDR3 residues: CASSIINEQFF. The CDR3 region has the DNA TGTGCCAGTAGTATTATCAATGAGCAGTTCTTC. The entire variable domain, with the rest obtained from reference TRBV19 and TRBJ2-1, is as follows: DGGITQSPKYLFRKEGQNVTLSCEQNLNHDAMYWYRQDPGQGLRLIYYSQIVNDFQKGDIAEGYSVSREKKESFPLTVTSAQKNPTAFYLCASSIINEQFFGPGTRLTVL.

This clonotype was detected ten times or more. The V call is TRBV28, the J call TRBJ2-7; D not resolved. CDR1 is MDHEN and CDR2 is SYDVKM in the germline V gene. This CDR3 has 11 residues. V gave up 4 bases and J gave up 7 bases, with 8 bases separating them. The CDR3 DNA sequence: TGTGCCAGCAGTTCGAGACATGAGCAGTACTTC. It translates to CASSSRHEQYF. The entire variable domain, with the rest obtained from reference TRBV28 and TRBJ2-7, is as follows: DVKVTQSSRYLVKRTGEKVFLECVQDMDHENMFWYRQDPGLGLRLIYFSYDVKMKEKGDIPEGYSVSREKKERFSLILESASTNQTSMYLCASSSRHEQYFGPGTRLTVT.

As concerns this clonotype: This may stem from a read error, because a much larger clone lies one nucleotide away. The chain has TRBV7-8 and TRBJ2-3, with D tentatively TRBD1 (6 bases). The germline gives CDR1 SGHVS, CDR2 FQNEAQ. The CDR3 loop spans 14 amino acids. V lost 3 bases and J 5 bases, leaving 12 bases between the germline ends. The CDR3 DNA follows: TGTGCCAGCAGCTTGGGGGCTGGGGTAGATACGCAGTATTTT. Protein sequence: CASSLGAGVDTQYF.

Regarding this clonotype: With a much larger clone just one base away, this may be a read error. The CDR3 DNA reads TGTGCCAGCAGCGTAGGGGGGAACACCGGGGGGCTGTTTTTT. Translating it yields CASSVGGNTGGLFF. The V gene is TRBV9, the J gene TRBJ2-2; a weak D match, TRBD2 (6 bases). CDR1 and CDR2 from the germline V gene are SGDLS and YYNGEE. The CDR3 is 14 amino acids.

This clonotype was seen ten or more times. The J gene is TRBJ2-2, the V gene TRBV20-1, with D unresolved. Trimming took off 2 bases at V and 1 base at J, with 8 bases between the two ends. Germline lookup yields CDR1 DFQATT and CDR2 SNEGSKA (reference sequence). This CDR3 region has 14 residues. For the CDR3, the DNA is TGCAGTGCTAGATCTGGGTTGAACACCGGGGAGCTGTTTTTT. It codes for CSARSGLNTGELFF.